What follows are 19 T cell receptor beta chains derived from one specimen sequenced in a study of human T cells and chemical hapten exposure. TCRdb ran MiXCR on the RACE reads and lists one entry per CDR3 protein. The sample includes about 250,000 distinct CDR3 sequences, roughly 8% of them seen just once. Time point in this sample: pre-sensitization, week 0. Treatment specified: therapeutic diphenylcyclopropenone sensitization with weekly scalp DPC. Here the sequenced sample was whole blood, taken in connection with sensitization to the hapten diphenylcyclopropenone (DPC). These receptors all stem from a man in his late teens or twenties with alopecia areata. Some clones in this sample may be carry-over from other donors' samples.

The rearrangement links TRBV4-1 to TRBJ2-3; TRBD1 matches at 9 bases. Trimming removed 2 bases from V and 6 bases from J; junction bases left unmatched: 12. The CDR3 totals 17 residues. In germline, CDR1 is MGHRA, CDR2 YSYEKL. Here the CDR3 reads CASSQPPGQGREDTQYF. The CDR3 nucleotides are TGCGCCAGCAGCCAACCCCCGGGACAGGGACGTGAGGATACGCAGTATTTT.

This clonotype was counted at least ten times. The chain recombines TRBV4-3 with TRBJ1-4; 11 bases line up with TRBD1. The V gene's germline CDR1 is LGHNA and CDR2 YSLEER. CDR3 size: 19 residues. With 3 bases clipped from V and 8 bases from J, the junction kept 17 bases outside the gene matches. In DNA, the CDR3 is TGCGCCAGCAGCCACCTTCGGACAGGGGGCGGGGGCGTAGGAGAAAAACTGTTTTTT. This sequence encodes CASSHLRTGGGGVGEKLFF.

This clonotype was seen repeatedly, ten times or more. This chain connects TRBV28 to TRBJ1-5; TRBD1 might be the D (5 bases). Trimming pared 4 bases from V and 5 bases from J, leaving 15 bases between. The CDR3 covers 15 residues. Germline V gene sequence: CDR1 MDHEN, CDR2 SYDVKM. This CDR3 is CASSSAGKEDQPQHF. DNA of the CDR3: TGTGCCAGCAGTTCCGCAGGGAAGGAGGATCAGCCCCAGCATTTT.

The V call is TRBV4-1, the J call TRBJ1-6; TRBD1 is a possible D gene (6 bases). The germline V and J ends were trimmed by 3 bases and 7 bases, with 16 bases remaining between them. Germline CDR1 and CDR2: MGHRA and YSYEKL. The CDR3 spans 16 residues. The CDR3 DNA is TGCGCCAGCAGCCATAGGACAGCCCGCCCCAATTCACCCCTCCACTTT. As protein: CASSHRTARPNSPLHF.

This clonotype was found many times. The rearrangement uses TRBV6-2 or TRBV6-3 and TRBJ2-3; D unclear. Germline V gene lookup returns CDR1 MNHEY and CDR2 SVGEGT. This CDR3 comprises 14 residues. Trimming took off 2 bases at V and 0 bases at J, with 6 bases between the two ends. CDR3 region: CASSYGSSTDTQYF. CDR3 nucleotide sequence: TGTGCCAGCAGTTACGGGTCTAGCACAGATACGCAGTATTTT.

This clonotype was found a few times. The chain combines TRBV5-1 with TRBJ2-7; weak D call: TRBD2 (6 bases). The germline V gene encodes CDR1 SGHRS and CDR2 YFSETQ. Trimming stripped 5 bases from V and 3 bases from J, with 15 bases between. This CDR3 is built from 14 residues. CDR3 region: CASRQEGFVYEQYF. CDR3 coding DNA: TGCGCCAGCAGACAGGAGGGGTTCGTCTACGAGCAGTACTTC.

This clonotype was found a few times. This chain uses TRBV28 with TRBJ2-7; 9 bases agree with TRBD1. This CDR3 is built from 15 residues. Germline assignment: CDR1 MDHEN and CDR2 SYDVKM. With 6 bases clipped from V and 0 bases from J, the junction kept 6 bases outside the gene matches. In DNA form, the CDR3 reads TGTGCCAGCAGCCTCCGGGACAGGGACTCCTACGAGCAGTACTTC. Protein product: CASSLRDRDSYEQYF.

This chain links TRBV6-2 or TRBV6-3 with TRBJ2-7; no definite D call. This CDR3 has 13 residues. Germline loops: CDR1 MNHEY, CDR2 SVGEGT. V lost 10 bases, J lost 3 bases, and 16 bases lay in between. In nucleotides, the CDR3 is TGTGCCACCCAGGCGTTGCCCCTCTACGAGCAGTACGTC. This encodes CATQALPLYEQYV.

Only a few counts were recorded for this clonotype. The CDR3 spells CASSQKTPLSYEQYF. In nucleotides, the CDR3 is TGCGCCAGCAGCCAGAAGACACCCTTATCCTACGAGCAGTACTTC. The chain is built from TRBV4-1 and TRBJ2-7; the D is unclear. The CDR3 contains 15 residues. The germline gives CDR1 MGHRA, CDR2 YSYEKL. With 3 bases removed from V and 1 base from J, the gap between germline ends came to 13 bases.

CDR3 nucleotides: TGTGCCAGCAGCCCTTGGGGGGCTGGCGAGCAGTACTTC. Protein sequence: CASSPWGAGEQYF. The chain combines TRBV9 with TRBJ2-7; D may match TRBD1 or TRBD2 (6 bases each). Trimming stripped 4 bases from V and 6 bases from J, with 14 bases between. The CDR3 has 13 amino acids. Germline V gene sequence: CDR1 SGDLS, CDR2 YYNGEE.

The chain couples TRBV25-1 to TRBJ1-2; D unclear. V was cut by 6 bases and J by 2 bases, with 7 bases left in between. CDR3 length equals 12 residues. Germline CDR1 and CDR2: MGHDK and SYGVNS. The CDR3 loop reads CASRSANYGYTF. The CDR3 nucleotides read TGTGCCAGCAGGTCAGCCAACTATGGCTACACCTTC.

The chain couples TRBV11-3 to TRBJ2-5; maybe TRBD1 (6 bases). The V and J ends lost 5 bases and 5 bases respectively, with 21 bases between them. Germline V gene data show CDR1 as SGHNT and CDR2 as YENEEA. This CDR3 region has 16 residues. CDR3 region: CASSPGTHLGAETQYF. DNA for the CDR3: TGTGCCAGCAGCCCCGGGACCCACCTGGGGGCTGAGACCCAGTACTTC.

This clonotype showed up many times. The CDR3 DNA reads as TGTGCCAGCAGCTTCGACAGGGGACATTCCTACGAGCAGTACGTC. It translates to CASSFDRGHSYEQYV. This chain uses TRBV5-6 with TRBJ2-7, with 8 bases matching TRBD1. Germline CDR1 is SGHDT and CDR2 is YYEEEE. Trimming took 2 bases from V and 1 from J; bases not matched to a gene: 5. The CDR3 extends over 15 amino acids.

This clonotype was seen a few times. J is TRBJ2-1 and V is TRBV20-1; weak D call: TRBD2 (7 bases). Germline CDR1 reads DFQATT; CDR2 reads SNEGSKA (reference sequence). Trimming cost V 6 bases and J 4 bases, with 13 bases left between them. The CDR3 spans 13 residues. In DNA form, the CDR3 reads TGCAGTGCCTTGCGGGGGCTATACAATGAGCAGTTCTTC. It codes for CSALRGLYNEQFF.

The chain links TRBV11-2 to TRBJ1-1; 9 bases align to TRBD1. Germline CDR1 reads SGHAT; CDR2 reads FQNNGV. V lost 5 bases, J lost 11 bases, and 12 bases stayed unmatched. This CDR3 spans 14 amino acids. The chain's CDR3 is CASSRADRGRGAFF. The CDR3 DNA sequence: TGTGCCAGCAGCAGAGCGGACAGGGGCCGCGGGGCTTTCTTT.

This clonotype has just a few counts. This chain uses TRBV4-3 with TRBJ2-3, with 7 bases aligning to TRBD2. The trim removed 3 bases at V and 5 bases at J, leaving 14 bases unmatched. The CDR3 covers 17 residues. Germline CDR1 reads LGHNA; CDR2 reads YSLEER. The CDR3 DNA follows: TGCGCCAGCAGCCACGACTATGGCAGCGGGGACTTAGATACGCAGTATTTT. It is translated as CASSHDYGSGDLDTQYF.

V and J are TRBV6-4 and TRBJ2-3, with TRBD2 matching over 9 bases. Germline CDR1 MRHNA, CDR2 SNTAGT. The ends lost 0 bases at V and 4 bases at J; junction bases unmatched: 8. The CDR3 length is 17 residues. CDR3 sequence reads: CASSDSVGGGAADTQYF. The CDR3 DNA is TGTGCCAGCAGTGACTCAGTCGGCGGGGGGGCGGCAGATACGCAGTATTTT.

This clonotype turned up a few times. The chain carries TRBV6-4 and TRBJ1-2; D remains ambiguous. This CDR3 has 13 amino acids. The germline V and J ends were trimmed by 4 bases and 4 bases, with 10 bases remaining between them. Germline CDR1 and CDR2: MRHNA and SNTAGT. In DNA form, the CDR3 reads TGTGCCAGCAGTGTTCGCCCCGGCTATGGCTACACCTTC. It encodes CASSVRPGYGYTF.

The rearrangement links TRBV20-1 to TRBJ2-3; no firm D call. This CDR3 has 13 residues. Trimming removed 1 base from V and 0 bases from J, with 5 bases in between. Germline V gene lookup returns CDR1 DFQATT and CDR2 SNEGSKA (reference sequence). For the CDR3, the DNA is TGCAGTGCTAGAGTCGACAGCACAGATACGCAGTATTTT. This sequence encodes CSARVDSTDTQYF.